This paragraph covers one TCR beta chain sequence. Repertoires were generated with immunoSEQ multiplex PCR, while TCRdb's copy carries only in-frame clones and drops some. The profile shows 8,000 to 9,000 clones, about 30% of them singletons. This sample was taken from a study of graft-versus-host responses after intestinal transplantation. Study findings and constraints: Recipient marrow contained GvH clones, some of which appeared first in ileum or blood.

Trimming at V came to 5 bases and at J to 2 bases, leaving 5 bases not matched to a gene. CDR1 and CDR2 from the germline V gene are SGHTA and FQGTGA. CDR3 length: 14 amino acids. The chain links TRBV7-3 to TRBJ2-7; 8 bases align to TRBD1. The sequence was collected from a human patient who received an intestinal transplant. Sequenced material: alloreactive CD4+ T cells from a mixed lymphocyte reaction culture, taken before intestinal transplant. Subset defined: CFSE-low proliferating T cells sorted from roughly 6-day pre-transplant mixed lymphocyte reaction (GvH or HvG direction). CDR3 loop: CASSQRTGTYEQYF. CDR3 sequence (DNA): TGTGCCAGCAGCCAAAGGACAGGGACCTACGAGCAGTACTTC.